Presented here are 15 T cell receptor beta chains from one specimen sequenced in a study of cytomegalovirus exposure and HLA in healthy donors. PCR employed 60 Vbeta and 13 Jbeta primers. Repertoires were generated with immunoSEQ multiplex PCR, while TCRdb's copy carries only in-frame clones and drops some. The sample includes 99,000 or so clones, 60% to 80% of them seen just once. Sequenced material: PBMCs. Receptors originate from a man in his sixties in good health and CMV-seropositive.

The V call is TRBV5-4, the J call TRBJ2-6; perhaps TRBD1 as D (5 bases). Germline values: CDR1 SGHNT, CDR2 YYREEE (reference sequence). CDR3 length equals 16 residues. V was shortened by 0 bases and J by 2 bases, with 9 bases between the two germline ends. CDR3 in amino acids: CASSLARAAGANVLTF. The CDR3 DNA sequence: TGTGCCAGCAGCTTGGCCAGGGCGGCTGGGGCCAACGTCCTGACTTTC.

V and J are TRBV28 and TRBJ2-7; a weak D match, TRBD2 (5 bases). V was clipped by 7 bases and J by 7 bases, with 11 bases between them. Germline values: CDR1 MDHEN, CDR2 SYDVKM. The CDR3 extends over 11 amino acids. CDR3 nucleotide sequence: TGTGCCAGCACCATGTCGGGAGAGCAGTACTTC. It specifies CASTMSGEQYF. Full variable domain (remainder filled in from reference TRBV28 and TRBJ2-7): DVKVTQSSRYLVKRTGEKVFLECVQDMDHENMFWYRQDPGLGLRLIYFSYDVKMKEKGDIPEGYSVSREKKERFSLILESASTNQTSMYLCASTMSGEQYFGPGTRLTVT.

The V gene is TRBV18, the J gene TRBJ1-5; D ambiguous. The length of the CDR3 is 13 residues. Germline V gene lookup returns CDR1 KGHSH and CDR2 LQKENI. Trimming took 3 bases from V and 5 from J, leaving 8 bases between them. The DNA of the CDR3 is TGTGCCAGCTCACCCGGGCGGGATCAGCCCCAGCATTTT. Encoded protein: CASSPGRDQPQHF.

J is TRBJ1-1 and V is TRBV5-1, with 7 bases aligning to TRBD1. Trimming cost V 5 bases and J 1 base; bases outside gene matches: 5. Germline values: CDR1 SGHRS, CDR2 YFSETQ. The CDR3 has 14 residues. The CDR3 protein is CASSPGTENTEAFF. CDR3 bases: TGCGCCAGCAGTCCCGGGACAGAGAACACTGAAGCTTTCTTT. Combining the CDR3 with reference TRBV5-1 and TRBJ1-1 gives the whole variable domain KAGVTQTPRYLIKTRGQQVTLSCSPISGHRSVSWYQQTPGQGLQFLFEYFSETQRNKGNFPGRFSGRQFSNSRSEMNVSTLELGDSALYLCASSPGTENTEAFFGQGTRLTVV.

Only one count was recorded for this clone. The rearrangement joins TRBV5-1 to TRBJ2-1; 9 bases fit TRBD1. This CDR3 region has 15 residues. Germline CDR1 and CDR2: SGHRS and YFSETQ. V was pared by 4 bases and J by 5 bases, with 7 bases of the junction left unmatched. CDR3 in DNA: TGCGCCAGCAGCCAGGGACAGGGAACGGACAATGAGCAGTTCTTC. Protein: CASSQGQGTDNEQFF.

The chain joins TRBV27 to TRBJ2-7, with D maybe TRBD2 (6 bases). The CDR3 is 13 amino acids. V lost 4 bases to trimming and J lost 2 bases, with 9 bases between them. Germline V gene sequence: CDR1 MNHEY, CDR2 SMNVEV (reference sequence). CDR3: CASSSGGAYEQYF. The CDR3 region has the DNA TGTGCCAGCAGTTCAGGAGGGGCCTACGAGCAGTACTTC.

The chain joins TRBV19 to TRBJ1-6; D is perhaps TRBD1 (6 bases). Germline lookup yields CDR1 LNHDA and CDR2 SQIVND (reference sequence). This CDR3 has 14 residues. V lost 3 bases and J 8 bases, leaving 11 bases between the germline ends. CDR3 amino acids: CASSITGFYSPLHF. Written as DNA, the CDR3 is TGTGCCAGTAGTATCACAGGGTTTTATTCACCCCTCCACTTT.

The gene calls are TRBV9 and TRBJ2-1; D is possibly TRBD1 (6 bases). Per germline, CDR1 SGDLS and CDR2 YYNGEE. V gave up 0 bases and J gave up 0 bases, with 10 bases separating them. This CDR3 is 16 amino acids long. The CDR3 region is CASSVDTGSSYNEQFF. The DNA for the CDR3 is TGTGCCAGCAGCGTAGATACAGGGAGCTCCTACAATGAGCAGTTCTTC.

This rearrangement joins TRBV4-3 to TRBJ1-2; D is undetermined. V was clipped by 0 bases and J by 0 bases, with 11 bases between them. CDR1 is LGHNA and CDR2 is YSLEER in the germline V gene. This CDR3 is built from 16 residues. CDR3 DNA sequence: TGCGCCAGCAGCCAAGATCTAAGATTTTCTAACTATGGCTACACCTTC. Protein sequence: CASSQDLRFSNYGYTF.

J is TRBJ1-5 and V is TRBV6-4; D perhaps matches TRBD1 (6 bases). Germline CDR1 and CDR2: MRHNA and SNTAGT. The CDR3 runs to 14 residues. V gave up 6 bases and J gave up 4 bases, with 13 bases separating them. The DNA for the CDR3 is TGTGCCAGCAGCGCCGGGACACCGAATCAGCCCCAGCATTTT. It is translated as CASSAGTPNQPQHF.

The rearrangement uses TRBV19 and TRBJ2-7, with a possible D match to TRBD1 (6 bases). The CDR3 sequence is 15 residues long. Germline V gene sequence: CDR1 LNHDA, CDR2 SQIVND (reference sequence). Trimming pared 3 bases from V and 6 bases from J, leaving 18 bases between. The DNA of the CDR3 is TGTGCCAGTAGTATGTGGGACACACAAACCCCCGAGCAGTACTTC. Its translation: CASSMWDTQTPEQYF.

This chain connects TRBV10-3 to TRBJ2-7, with 11 bases fitting TRBD1. Germline V lookup: CDR1 ENHRY, CDR2 SYGVKD. This CDR3 comprises 15 residues. V lost 6 bases, J lost 3 bases, and 7 bases stayed unmatched. The CDR3 DNA sequence: TGTGCCATCAGCGGACGGGACAGGGGGATCTACGAGCAGTACTTC. As protein: CAISGRDRGIYEQYF.

The chain couples TRBV2 to TRBJ2-1; 12 bases map to TRBD2. Germline assignment: CDR1 SNHLY and CDR2 FYNNEI. There are 15 residues in the CDR3. The ends lost 3 bases at V and 5 bases at J; junction bases unmatched: 2. Here the CDR3 DNA reads TGTGCCAGCAGTGAGACTAGCGGGGGAAACAATGAGCAGTTCTTC. Protein sequence: CASSETSGGNNEQFF.

The genes are TRBV11-3 and TRBJ2-1; no definite D call. Germline CDR1 is SGHNT and CDR2 is YENEEA. CDR3 size: 16 residues. V was pared by 0 bases and J by 0 bases, with 9 bases between. The CDR3: CASSLDFRVSYNEQFF. CDR3 DNA: TGTGCCAGCAGCTTAGATTTCCGCGTCTCCTACAATGAGCAGTTCTTC.

The sample holds a few counts of this clone. The J gene is TRBJ2-7, the V gene TRBV5-1; TRBD1 matches at 8 bases. J lost 5 bases, V lost 5 bases, and 6 bases had no gene match. Germline V gives CDR1 SGHRS, CDR2 YFSETQ. This CDR3 comprises 13 residues. CDR3 DNA sequence: TGCGCCAGCAGTTACCGGACAGGGAACGAGCAGTACTTC. Amino acid sequence: CASSYRTGNEQYF.